This TCR beta chain was sequenced in a study of beta chain features in type 1 diabetes. Study background: Healthy donors resembled patients in age, gender and cell yields. The samples had about 100,000,000 sorted cells examined in all. Notes on the study in general: Reduced insertions and increased deletions marked VDJ junctions in type 1 diabetes patients.

The authors sorted CD4+ naive, central memory, regulatory and stem cell-like memory cells via CD45RO/CCR7/CD25/CD127/CD95/CD27. What was sequenced were expressed TCRB transcripts, since all of the isolated RNA had been reverse transcribed. Sequenced by immunoSEQ multiplex PCR; TCRdb stores in-frame clones only, minus some. The sample has 300,000 to 400,000 clones, around 13% seen once. A single count supports this clone. Its specificity is not known. The material sequenced was naive CD4+ T cells from blood. The sequence was obtained from a young man in good health.

The CDR3 DNA reads TGCAGCGTCAGGGGGCTTGTGACTGAAGCTTTCTTT. It specifies CSVRGLVTEAFF. This chain connects TRBV29-1 to TRBJ1-1; TRBD1 agrees at 8 bases. The V segment lost 6 bases and the J segment 5 bases; nucleotides outside the gene matches: 5. Looked up from germline, CDR1 is SQVTM and CDR2 is ANQGSEA. This CDR3 has 12 residues.